A single sample gave rise to the 23 T cell receptor beta chains below, sequenced in a study of Graves' ophthalmopathy and Graves' hyperthyroidism (dated by TCRdb to 2017 to 2018). The instrument was an Illumina HiSeq 2000. For repertoire sequencing, the TCR beta CDR3 regions were amplified from RNA transcripts. HTBI primers and the Qiagen OneStep RT-PCR kit were used in a first-round RT-PCR, which was followed by a second-round multiplex PCR, size selection and purification. Through fastp at Q25 and MiXCR, TCRdb rebuilt clones from the public reads, retaining in-frame beta chains. For every CDR3 protein sequence, its rows merge into one entry that carries the most common genes and DNA. Here the sample has about 700,000 distinct CDR3 sequences; roughly 41% occur a single time. The ten largest clonotypes hold 44% of the sample. Sequences were obtained from peripheral blood. These receptors were taken from an adult man with Graves' ophthalmopathy.

This clonotype has ten or more counts. The CDR3 coding sequence is TGCAGTGCTAGAGATGCGGAGGGGGGGGAGACCCAGTACTTC. This codes for CSARDAEGGETQYF. The chain has TRBV20-1 and TRBJ2-5; the D gene is possibly TRBD2 (7 bases). This CDR3 comprises 14 residues. V gave up 0 bases and J gave up 5 bases, with 13 bases separating them. CDR1 is DFQATT and CDR2 is SNEGSKA in the germline V gene (reference sequence).

Ten or more counts support this clonotype. This chain joins TRBV10-3 and TRBJ2-2; 7 bases match TRBD2. There are 17 residues in the CDR3. Germline trimming cut 0 bases from V and 3 bases from J; bases unmatched to any gene: 7. Germline CDR1 and CDR2: ENHRY and SYGVKD. The CDR3 DNA sequence: TGTGCCATCAGTGAGTCACAGCCGGGAGGCGACACCGGGGAGCTGTTTTTT. Translation: CAISESQPGGDTGELFF.

The rearrangement links TRBV25-1 to TRBJ1-3, with 8 bases aligning to TRBD1. There are 16 residues in the CDR3. After removal of 6 bases from V and 0 bases from J, the junction contained 7 bases not matched to a gene. The germline V gene has CDR1 MGHDK and CDR2 SYGVNS. The CDR3 reads CASRDRGMYSGNTIYF. The CDR3 DNA is TGTGCCAGCAGAGACAGGGGCATGTACTCTGGAAACACCATATATTTT.

A word on this clonotype: Germline and junction disagree at one end, which may indicate a read error. The genes are TRBV10-3 and TRBJ2-5; weak D call: TRBD1 (6 bases). This CDR3 has 15 residues. Germline CDR1 ENHRY, CDR2 SYGVKD. CDR3 in DNA: TGTGCCAGCAGTTCCCCGACAGGCATTGTGGAGACCCAGTACTTC. This gives the protein CASSSPTGIVETQYF.

In regard to this clonotype: The junction shows a germline mismatch at one end, possibly a read error. The chain couples TRBV10-3 to TRBJ2-7; no firm D call. The CDR3 runs to 12 residues. The germline CDR1 and CDR2 sequences are ENHRY and SYGVKD. The CDR3 nucleotides are TGTGCCAGCAGTTACCTCTTCTACGAGCAGTACTTC. This encodes CASSYLFYEQYF.

In its sample, this clonotype was seen a few times. This rearrangement joins TRBV5-1 to TRBJ2-2; D remains ambiguous. V was clipped by 0 bases and J by 7 bases, with 7 bases between them. The length of the CDR3 is 13 residues. Germline CDR1 reads SGHRS; CDR2 reads YFSETQ. The CDR3 loop reads CASSLALSGELFF. The CDR3 DNA reads as TGCGCCAGCAGCTTGGCCCTGAGCGGGGAGCTGTTTTTT.

The chain has TRBV7-6 and TRBJ2-7, with 7 bases matching TRBD2. V shed 2 bases and J 8 bases; nucleotides not matched to a gene: 15. The CDR3 has 16 residues. CDR1 is SGHVS and CDR2 is FNYEAQ in the germline V gene. The CDR3 DNA is TGTGCCAGCAGCTTATTCCCTCGGGACGGGGGGTGGAAGCAGTACTTC. This encodes CASSLFPRDGGWKQYF.

This clonotype was seen a handful of times. The junction differs from germline at one of its ends, possibly a read error. This rearrangement joins TRBV11-2 to TRBJ2-7, with D tentatively TRBD1 (6 bases). Germline V CDR1 and CDR2: SGHAT, FQNNGV. This CDR3 comprises 14 residues. CDR3 protein: CASSLAGQNYEQYF. CDR3 coding DNA: TGTGCCAGCAGTTTAGCAGGACAGAACTACGAGCAGTACTTC.

With regard to this clonotype: A junction boundary mismatches the germline segment, possibly from a read error. V usage is TRBV10-3 and J usage is TRBJ2-7; D uncertain. The CDR3 is made up of 15 amino acids. Germline CDR1 and CDR2: ENHRY and SYGVKD. CDR3 protein: CASSDSFSPYSEQYF. CDR3 nucleotide sequence: TGTGCCAGCAGTGACTCCTTCTCACCGTACTCCGAGCAGTACTTC.

This clonotype was seen many times. CDR3 bases: TGTGCCAGCAGGAGCCGACAGGCAGGGAACACTGAAGCTTTCTTT. It encodes CASRSRQAGNTEAFF. The chain combines TRBV7-9 with TRBJ1-1; D is possibly TRBD1 (6 bases). The CDR3 covers 15 residues. CDR1 and CDR2 from the germline V gene are SEHNR and FQNEAQ (reference sequence). V was trimmed by 6 bases and J by 1 base, leaving 15 bases between them. The full variable domain, its missing parts supplied by reference TRBV7-9 and TRBJ1-1, is DTGVSQNPRHKITKRGQNVTFRCDPISEHNRLYWYRQTLGQGPEFLTYFQNEAQLEKSRLLSDRFSAERPKGSFSTLEIQRTEQGDSAMYLCASRSRQAGNTEAFFGQGTRLTVV.

This clonotype was picked up a small number of times. The junction and the germline gene differ at one end; a read error may be behind it. This chain uses TRBV7-9 with TRBJ1-1; 7 bases are shared with TRBD1. The CDR3 runs 15 residues. The V gene's germline CDR1 is SEHNR and CDR2 FQNEAQ (reference sequence). The chain's CDR3 is CASSQDRVQNTEAFF. Written as DNA, the CDR3 is TGCGCCAGCAGCCAAGACAGGGTTCAGAACACTGAAGCTTTCTTT.

The chain couples TRBV5-6 to TRBJ2-7, with 8 positions matching TRBD1. CDR1 and CDR2 (germline): SGHDT, YYEEEE. V was clipped by 2 bases and J by 2 bases; unmatched bases: 6. The CDR3 consists of 15 residues. CDR3 residues: CASSLGDRRPYEQYF. CDR3 bases: TGTGCCAGCAGCTTAGGGGACAGGCGCCCCTACGAGCAGTACTTC.

This clonotype was seen a few times. This chain connects TRBV2 to TRBJ2-7; TRBD2 agrees at 7 bases. The length of the CDR3 is 14 residues. Trimming at V came to 5 bases and at J to 5 bases, leaving 9 bases not matched to a gene. Looked up from germline, CDR1 is SNHLY and CDR2 is FYNNEI. In nucleotides, the CDR3 is TGTGCCAGCAGTTACGGGCGGGAGTCCGACGAGCAGTACTTC. Protein product: CASSYGRESDEQYF.

This chain links TRBV7-4 with TRBJ2-2, with 11 bases identical to TRBD2. V gave up 6 bases and J gave up 1 base; unmatched junction bases: 7. Germline V lookup: CDR1 SGHVT, CDR2 SQSDAQ. The CDR3 runs to 17 residues. The CDR3 DNA is TGTGCCAGCAGACAAACGCTAGCGGGGGGGAACACCGGGGAGCTGTTTTTT. Protein sequence: CASRQTLAGGNTGELFF.

The chain joins TRBV7-9 to TRBJ2-2; weak D call: TRBD1 (5 bases). The CDR3 covers 16 residues. With 0 bases removed from V and 0 bases from J, the gap between germline ends came to 8 bases. The germline gives CDR1 SEHNR, CDR2 FQNEAQ (reference sequence). Written as DNA, the CDR3 is TGTGCCAGCAGCTTAGCTGGACAACCGAACACCGGGGAGCTGTTTTTT. Translating gives CASSLAGQPNTGELFF.

The rearrangement uses TRBV19 and TRBJ2-2; 15 nucleotides line up with TRBD2. Per germline, CDR1 LNHDA and CDR2 SQIVND (reference sequence). V lost 6 bases and J lost 5; bases outside the gene matches: 7. CDR3 length: 17 amino acids. The CDR3 region is CASRFKGLAGGTGELFF. The CDR3 DNA is TGTGCCAGTAGGTTCAAGGGACTAGCGGGAGGAACCGGGGAGCTGTTTTTT. Complete variable domain (other parts from reference TRBV19 and TRBJ2-2): DGGITQSPKYLFRKEGQNVTLSCEQNLNHDAMYWYRQDPGQGLRLIYYSQIVNDFQKGDIAEGYSVSREKKESFPLTVTSAQKNPTAFYLCASRFKGLAGGTGELFFGEGSRLTVL.

On this clonotype: Just one base apart from a much larger clone, this may be a read error. V gene TRBV20-1 combines with J gene TRBJ2-5; a weak D match, TRBD1 (6 bases). Germline assignment: CDR1 DFQATT and CDR2 SNEGSKA (reference sequence). V was trimmed by 5 bases and J by 5 bases, leaving 15 bases between them. The CDR3 spans 13 residues. In DNA, the CDR3 is TGCAGTGCTGGAGGCAGGGGATGGGAGACCCAGTACTTC. Its translation: CSAGGRGWETQYF.

The J gene is TRBJ1-5, the V gene TRBV24-1, with unresolved D. This CDR3 is 14 amino acids long. Trimming shortened V by 4 bases and J by 11 bases, and 17 bases separated the two germline ends. In germline, CDR1 is KGHDR, CDR2 SFDVKD. CDR3: CATSDRLGGRTQHF. The CDR3 nucleotides are TGTGCCACCAGTGACAGACTGGGAGGGAGGACCCAGCATTTT.

This clonotype has only a few counts. The chain couples TRBV4-3 to TRBJ1-1; D gene ambiguous. Germline CDR1 LGHNA, CDR2 YSLEER. Trimming removed 4 bases at V and 1 base at J, with 13 bases between. The CDR3 runs to 15 residues. The CDR3 nucleotides read TGCGCCAGCAGCCTGGAGGGCACATCGAACACTGAAGCTTTCTTT. Translating gives CASSLEGTSNTEAFF.

The chain links TRBV25-1 to TRBJ2-2, with TRBD1 matching 7 bases. From germline, CDR1 is MGHDK and CDR2 SYGVNS. CDR3 length equals 16 residues. Unmatched junction bases numbered 11, after V lost 9 bases and J lost 1 base. CDR3 nucleotides: TGTGCCAGTAACCCATGGGGACAGAAGAACACCGGGGAGCTGTTTTTT. It translates to CASNPWGQKNTGELFF.

The chain joins TRBV10-1 to TRBJ1-1; D is unclear. CDR1 WNHNN and CDR2 SYGVQD come from the germline V gene (reference sequence). The CDR3 extends over 14 amino acids. V was clipped by 2 bases and J by 0 bases, with 7 bases between them. In DNA, the CDR3 is TGCGCCAGCAGTGAGATAGGCCTGAACACTGAAGCTTTCTTT. It encodes CASSEIGLNTEAFF.

The J gene is TRBJ2-5, the V gene TRBV20-1; D is possibly TRBD1 (5 bases). V lost 3 bases to trimming and J lost 9 bases, with 20 bases between them. Germline assignment: CDR1 DFQATT and CDR2 SNEGSKA (reference sequence). The CDR3 consists of 14 residues. This chain's CDR3 is CSASRQGGKQPQYF. Written as DNA, the CDR3 is TGCAGTGCTAGTCGGCAGGGTGGGAAACAGCCCCAGTACTTC.

This clonotype was seen ten or more times. The rearrangement uses TRBV2 and TRBJ1-6, with TRBD1 as a possible D gene (6 bases). The CDR3 is 17 amino acids. CDR1 is SNHLY, CDR2 FYNNEI, per germline. V was cut by 7 bases and J by 7 bases, with 23 bases left in between. The CDR3 coding sequence is TGTGCCAGCATTACACACACCGGGGGCGAATTAAATTCACCCCTCCACTTT. Translating gives CASITHTGGELNSPLHF.